This TCR beta chain was obtained from a study of T-cell reconstitution after alpha-beta-depleted transplantation in children. Overall study findings and caveats: Two months or so post-transplant, alpha-beta T cells reportedly derived from several hundred expanded graft clones.

This clonotype has just a few counts. The antigen is unknown. The CDR3 has 13 amino acids. V was cut by 2 bases and J by 4 bases, with 9 bases left in between. From germline, CDR1 is SGHVS and CDR2 FNYEAQ. A TCRbeta library incorporating unique molecular identifiers was prepared. Each CDR3 protein gets one entry after TCRdb re-called the PCR reads with MiXCR. The sample has roughly 790,000 distinct CDR3 sequences, about 16% seen once. This chain links TRBV7-6 with TRBJ2-7; possibly TRBD2 for D (5 bases). The TCR originated in a male patient aged 10 to 17 who had a stem cell transplant for acute lymphoblastic leukemia, so the T cells may come from the graft donor. The source material was PBMCs, mostly from graft donor cells, sampled 360 days after TCRalphabeta/CD19-depleted stem cell transplant. The CDR3 here is CASSLFEGYEQYF. CDR3 sequence (DNA): TGTGCCAGCAGCTTATTTGAGGGATACGAGCAGTACTTC.